This T cell receptor (beta chain) originates from a study of blood T cell repertoires in COVID-19. Study details: Samples taken during acute and convalescent COVID-19 were collected in the United States, Italy and Spain.

Those enrolled, adults aged about 18 to 89 years, came from under 25 US areas. Participants reported their clinical history, and cohort assignment relied on those reports. TCRdb keeps only in-frame clones here, not all; method: immunoSEQ multiplex PCR. The table lists hundreds of thousands of clones, approximately 88% of them singletons. CDR3 length: 14 amino acids. The germline V gene encodes CDR1 MGHDK and CDR2 SYGVNS. V trimming: 1 base; J trimming: 6 bases; junction bases outside the gene matches: 1. The source is a woman aged 40 to 55 with acute COVID-19. The chain employs TRBV25-1 and TRBJ2-2, with 8 bases lining up with TRBD1. Material for sequencing was PBMCs or T cells enriched from blood (not recorded which). CDR3 region: CASSEWTGPGELFF. The DNA of the CDR3 is TGTGCCAGCAGTGAATGGACAGGGCCCGGGGAGCTGTTTTTT.